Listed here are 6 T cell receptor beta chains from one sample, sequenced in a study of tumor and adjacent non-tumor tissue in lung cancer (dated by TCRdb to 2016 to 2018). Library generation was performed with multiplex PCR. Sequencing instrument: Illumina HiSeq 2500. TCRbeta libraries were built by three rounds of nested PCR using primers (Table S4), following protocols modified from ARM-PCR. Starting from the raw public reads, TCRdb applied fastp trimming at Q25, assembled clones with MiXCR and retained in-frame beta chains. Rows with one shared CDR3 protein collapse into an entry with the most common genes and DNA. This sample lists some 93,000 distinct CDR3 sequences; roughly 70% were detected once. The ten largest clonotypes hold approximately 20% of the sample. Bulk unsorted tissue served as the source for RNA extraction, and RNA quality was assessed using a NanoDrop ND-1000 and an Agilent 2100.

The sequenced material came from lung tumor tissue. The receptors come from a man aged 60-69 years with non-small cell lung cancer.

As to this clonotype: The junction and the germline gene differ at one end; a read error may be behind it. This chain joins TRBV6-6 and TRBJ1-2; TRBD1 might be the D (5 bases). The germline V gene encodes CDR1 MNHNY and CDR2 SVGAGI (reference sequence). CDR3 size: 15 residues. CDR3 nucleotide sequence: TGTGCCAGCAGCACCAGGGACCTTCTTAACTATGGCTACGCCTTC. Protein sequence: CASSTRDLLNYGYAF.

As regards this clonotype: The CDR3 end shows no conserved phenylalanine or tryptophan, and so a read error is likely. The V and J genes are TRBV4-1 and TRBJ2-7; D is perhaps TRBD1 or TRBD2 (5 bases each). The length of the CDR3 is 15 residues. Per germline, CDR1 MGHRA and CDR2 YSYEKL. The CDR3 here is CASCQVEGPPYEQYL. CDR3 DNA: TGCGCCAGCTGCCAAGTAGAGGGGCCCCCCTACGAGCAGTACTTG.

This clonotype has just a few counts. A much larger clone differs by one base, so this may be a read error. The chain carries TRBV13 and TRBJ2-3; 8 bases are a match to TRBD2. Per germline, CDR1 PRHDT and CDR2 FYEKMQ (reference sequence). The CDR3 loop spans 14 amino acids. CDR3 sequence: CSSEVAGKSNTQYF. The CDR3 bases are TGTTCCAGCGAGGTAGCGGGAAAGTCGAATACGCAGTATTTT.

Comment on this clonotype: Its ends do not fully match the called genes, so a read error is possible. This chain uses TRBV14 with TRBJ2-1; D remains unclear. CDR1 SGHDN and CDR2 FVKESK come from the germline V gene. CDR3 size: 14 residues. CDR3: CASSHSSSGIEQFF. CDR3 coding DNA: TGTGCCAGTAGCCATAGCAGCTCAGGCATTGAGCAGTTCTTC.

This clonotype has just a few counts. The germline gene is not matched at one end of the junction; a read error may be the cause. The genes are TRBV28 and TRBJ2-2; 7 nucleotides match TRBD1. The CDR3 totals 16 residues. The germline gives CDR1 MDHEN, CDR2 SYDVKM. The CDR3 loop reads CASRSWTGPNTGELFF. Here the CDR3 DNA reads TGCGCCAGCAGATCATGGACAGGTCCGAACACCGGGGAGCTGTTTTTT.

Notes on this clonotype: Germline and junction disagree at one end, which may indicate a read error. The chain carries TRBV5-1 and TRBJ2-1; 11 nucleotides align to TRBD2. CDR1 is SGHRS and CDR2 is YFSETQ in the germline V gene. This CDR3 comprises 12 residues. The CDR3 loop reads CARSSSGREQFF. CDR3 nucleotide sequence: TGCGCCAGGAGCTCTAGCGGGAGGGAGCAGTTCTTC.